This T cell receptor beta chain stems from a study of T-cell reconstitution after alpha-beta-depleted transplantation in children. This clonotype was counted ten times or more. CDR3 size: 14 residues. Germline V lookup: CDR1 DFQATT, CDR2 SNEGSKA (reference sequence). V lost 1 base and J lost 8, with 15 bases in between. During its preparation, the TCRbeta library received unique molecular identifiers. Using its own MiXCR run on the PCR reads, TCRdb lists one record per CDR3 protein. The table includes 200,000 to 300,000 distinct CDR3 sequences, about 12% detected once. The receptor was isolated from a human donor who donated a stem cell graft to a child with acute lymphoblastic leukemia. The V call is TRBV20-1, the J call TRBJ2-1, with D possibly TRBD1 on 5 matching bases. Specimen: PBMCs from the stem cell graft donor, collected from the stem cell graft. The CDR3 loop reads CSARGGEAGYEQFF. DNA for the CDR3: TGCAGTGCTAGAGGCGGTGAGGCAGGGTATGAGCAGTTCTTC.